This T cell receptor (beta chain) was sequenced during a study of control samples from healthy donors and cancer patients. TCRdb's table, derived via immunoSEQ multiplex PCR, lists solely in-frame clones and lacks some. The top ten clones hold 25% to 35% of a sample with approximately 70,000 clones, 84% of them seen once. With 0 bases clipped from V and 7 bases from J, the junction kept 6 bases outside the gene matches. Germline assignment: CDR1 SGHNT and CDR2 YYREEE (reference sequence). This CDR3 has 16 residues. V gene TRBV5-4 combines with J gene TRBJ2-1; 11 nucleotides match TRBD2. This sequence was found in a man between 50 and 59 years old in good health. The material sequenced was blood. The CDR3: CASSLELASGGNEQFF. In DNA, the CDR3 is TGTGCCAGCAGCTTGGAACTGGCTAGCGGGGGGAATGAGCAGTTCTTC. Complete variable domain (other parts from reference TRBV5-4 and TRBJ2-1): ETGVTQSPTHLIKTRGQQVTLRCSSQSGHNTVSWYQQALGQGPQFIFQYYREEENGRGNFPPRFSGLQFPNYSSELNVNALELDDSALYLCASSLELASGGNEQFFGPGTRLTVL.